The clone carrying this TCR beta chain was observed a single time. CDR3 size: 15 residues. With 5 bases clipped from V and 3 bases from J, the junction kept 9 bases outside the gene matches. The germline gives CDR1 SNHLY, CDR2 FYNNEI. This specimen comes from a study of T cell responses to AZD1222 COVID-19 vaccine. Libraries were prepared by immunoSEQ multiplex PCR; TCRdb keeps only in-frame clonotypes and omits some of them. This table holds more than 100,000 clones, approximately 90% found once. The sequence derives from an adult who received the AZD1222 COVID-19 vaccine. The sample was peripheral blood, taken 28 days after the second AZD1222 dose. The chain combines TRBV2 with TRBJ2-7, with 8 bases identical to TRBD1. The CDR3 sequence: CASSLLQGVNYEQYF. The DNA for the CDR3 is TGTGCCAGCAGTCTCCTACAGGGGGTTAACTACGAGCAGTACTTC.